The 12 T cell receptor beta chains below all came from one sample that was sequenced in a study of identical twins. TCRdb independently ran MiXCR on the 5' RACE reads; one entry per CDR3 protein. The table shows 150,000 or so distinct CDR3 sequences, with 3% to 4.5% occurring only once. The specimen was memory T cells sorted from blood. Every receptor here comes from a man younger than 35 in good health.

This clonotype was seen ten or more times. This chain links TRBV20-1 with TRBJ1-2; 7 bases agree with TRBD1. There are 13 residues in the CDR3. After removal of 6 bases from V and 8 bases from J, the junction contained 12 bases not matched to a gene. Germline V gene data show CDR1 as DFQATT and CDR2 as SNEGSKA (reference sequence). The CDR3 DNA reads TGCAGTGCCACCAGAGACAGGGTAGGGGGCTACACCTTC. Residues: CSATRDRVGGYTF.

This clonotype has a count of ten or more. The chain couples TRBV24-1 to TRBJ2-5; TRBD2 might be the D (7 bases). Germline V gives CDR1 KGHDR, CDR2 SFDVKD. The germline V and J ends were trimmed by 3 bases and 3 bases, with 19 bases remaining between them. CDR3 length: 17 residues. The CDR3 coding sequence is TGTGCCACCAGTGATGAGGGCGGGAGAGGGGGGAAAGAGACCCAGTACTTC. It specifies CATSDEGGRGGKETQYF.

There are many counts of this clonotype. The V gene is TRBV20-1, the J gene TRBJ1-2, with unresolved D. V was pared by 6 bases and J by 6 bases, with 20 bases between. CDR1 and CDR2 (germline): DFQATT, SNEGSKA (reference sequence). The CDR3 covers 14 residues. CDR3 nucleotide sequence: TGCAGTGCGCCGCCCCGCCTCGTAGGTGATGGCTACACCTTC. Its translation: CSAPPRLVGDGYTF.

This clonotype was seen ten or more times. This chain joins TRBV7-2 and TRBJ2-3; D is undetermined. With 4 bases removed from V and 8 bases from J, the gap between germline ends came to 10 bases. Per the germline V gene, CDR1 is SGHTA and CDR2 is FQGNSA. The CDR3 covers 12 residues. CDR3: CASSSIGGTQYF. CDR3 DNA sequence: TGTGCCAGCAGCTCAATTGGCGGTACGCAGTATTTT.

This clonotype was observed at least ten times. The V gene is TRBV10-2, the J gene TRBJ2-1, with 10 bases aligning to TRBD2. The germline CDR1 and CDR2 sequences are WSHSY and SAAADI. The CDR3 is 16 residues long. The V segment lost 0 bases and the J segment 6 bases; nucleotides outside the gene matches: 5. CDR3 sequence (DNA): TGCGCCAGCAGTGAGTCCCCTAGCGGGAGCGCCAATGAGCAGTTCTTC. Translation gives CASSESPSGSANEQFF.

This clonotype was detected ten times or more. Written as DNA, the CDR3 is TGCGCCAGCAGCCAAGGCTTAAGACAGAATGAAAAACTGTTTTTT. Protein product: CASSQGLRQNEKLFF. The genes are TRBV4-3 and TRBJ1-4; D is possibly TRBD1 (5 bases). The germline gives CDR1 LGHNA, CDR2 YSLEER. This CDR3 has 15 amino acids. Trimming removed 1 base at V and 5 bases at J, with 11 bases between.

This clonotype was seen many times. The rearrangement uses TRBV12-3 or TRBV12-4 and TRBJ2-5; the D is unclear. The CDR3 is 13 amino acids. Trimming took 1 base from V and 4 from J, leaving 7 bases between them. CDR3 sequence: CASSLDGLETQYF. For the CDR3, the DNA is TGTGCCAGCAGTTTAGACGGGTTAGAGACCCAGTACTTC.

This clonotype has at least ten counts. The chain carries TRBV24-1 and TRBJ2-1; 7 positions match TRBD2. This CDR3 has 14 residues. Germline trimming cut 6 bases from V and 2 bases from J; bases unmatched to any gene: 3. The germline CDR1 and CDR2 sequences are KGHDR and SFDVKD. This chain's CDR3 is CATSLSGAYNEQFF. The CDR3 DNA reads TGTGCCACCAGTCTAAGCGGGGCCTACAATGAGCAGTTCTTC.

This clonotype came up many times. The chain carries TRBV4-3 and TRBJ1-6; D gene uncertain. Germline V gene sequence: CDR1 LGHNA, CDR2 YSLEER. V dropped 4 bases and J dropped 9 bases, with 10 bases sitting between them. CDR3 length: 13 residues. CDR3 region: CASSLEVTSPLHF. CDR3 coding DNA: TGCGCCAGCAGCCTAGAAGTAACTTCACCCCTCCACTTT.

V and J are TRBV12-3 or TRBV12-4 and TRBJ2-1; D ambiguous. The V end lost 0 bases, the J end lost 5 bases, and 14 bases lay between the germline ends. The CDR3 loop spans 16 amino acids. In DNA form, the CDR3 reads TGTGCCAGCAGTTTAGCGTCTTGGCGGATCAACAATGAGCAGTTCTTC. It specifies CASSLASWRINNEQFF.

This clonotype has ten or more counts. The chain combines TRBV20-1 with TRBJ2-7, with D possibly TRBD2 on 6 matching bases. The V gene lost 3 bases and the J gene lost 0 bases, with 30 bases spanning the gap. The V gene's germline CDR1 is DFQATT and CDR2 SNEGSKA (reference sequence). This CDR3 comprises 20 residues. This chain's CDR3 is CSARLLDGGATETTSYEQYF. In DNA, the CDR3 is TGCAGTGCTAGGCTGCTAGACGGGGGAGCGACGGAAACCACCTCCTACGAGCAGTACTTC.

This clonotype was seen ten or more times. V is TRBV5-1 and J is TRBJ2-4; 7 nucleotides align to TRBD2. The CDR3 length is 15 residues. CDR1 SGHRS and CDR2 YFSETQ come from the germline V gene. Unmatched junction bases numbered 8, after V lost 1 base and J lost 7 bases. CDR3 coding DNA: TGCGCCAGCAGCTTGCTAGCGGCGTGGTGGAACATTCAGTACTTC. Protein: CASSLLAAWWNIQYF.